The 14 T cell receptor beta chains below come from one sample, sequenced in a study of cytomegalovirus exposure and HLA in healthy donors. PCR was performed using 60 Vbeta and 13 Jbeta primers. Profiled with immunoSEQ multiplex PCR; TCRdb holds only in-frame clones, not every one. The sample shows 200,000 or so clones, roughly 84% of them seen only once. The sequenced sample consisted of PBMCs. The receptors derive from a girl in the first two years of life in good health and CMV-seronegative.

This clone was found once. The J gene is TRBJ1-2, the V gene TRBV5-1; 7 nucleotides agree with TRBD1. In germline, CDR1 is SGHRS, CDR2 YFSETQ. Trimming removed 5 bases from V and 5 bases from J; junction bases left unmatched: 6. This CDR3 is 13 amino acids long. As DNA, the CDR3 is TGCGCCAGCAGTGACGGACAGGAGTATGGCTACACCTTC. Its translation is CASSDGQEYGYTF.

V and J are TRBV27 and TRBJ1-2, with D possibly being TRBD1 (6 bases). Trimming took 6 bases from V and 7 from J, leaving 15 bases between them. The CDR3 has 13 amino acids. The germline gives CDR1 MNHEY, CDR2 SMNVEV (reference sequence). The DNA for the CDR3 is TGTGCCAGCAGCCCTGATACAGGGATTGGCTACACCTTC. Amino acid sequence: CASSPDTGIGYTF.

The V and J genes are TRBV5-5 and TRBJ1-2; possibly TRBD1 for D (5 bases). The CDR3 is made up of 17 amino acids. Germline CDR1 reads SGHKS; CDR2 reads YYEKEE (reference sequence). Trimming removed 4 bases at V and 4 bases at J, with 23 bases between. CDR3: CASSTHPDSKSPYGYTF. The CDR3 DNA reads as TGTGCCAGCAGCACGCATCCCGACAGCAAGTCGCCCTATGGCTACACCTTC.

This chain links TRBV6-4 with TRBJ2-5; D is perhaps TRBD1 (5 bases). Germline CDR1 reads MRHNA; CDR2 reads SNTAGT. The V and J ends lost 4 bases and 2 bases respectively, with 5 bases between them. The CDR3 is 12 residues long. Here the CDR3 DNA reads TGTGCCAGCAGTGGGACACAAGAGACCCAGTACTTC. Amino acid sequence: CASSGTQETQYF.

V usage is TRBV5-1 and J usage is TRBJ1-2, with D maybe TRBD1 (5 bases). This CDR3 spans 16 amino acids. CDR1 SGHRS and CDR2 YFSETQ come from the germline V gene. With 0 bases removed from V and 4 bases from J, the gap between germline ends came to 16 bases. CDR3 DNA: TGCGCCAGCAGCTTGGAGATTTCCGGGGGATCCTATGGCTACACCTTC. This encodes CASSLEISGGSYGYTF.

This sequence joins TRBV6-5 and TRBJ2-7; D is perhaps TRBD1 (6 bases). The CDR3 sequence is 13 residues long. In germline, CDR1 is MNHEY, CDR2 SVGAGI. The V gene lost 4 bases and the J gene lost 3 bases, with 10 bases spanning the gap. The chain's CDR3 is CASSFLDSYEQYF. The CDR3 coding sequence is TGTGCCAGCAGTTTCCTGGACAGCTACGAGCAGTACTTC.

The chain recombines TRBV7-3 with TRBJ2-5; the match to TRBD1 covers 9 bases. The CDR3 loop spans 16 amino acids. Per germline, CDR1 SGHTA and CDR2 FQGTGA. V lost 5 bases to trimming and J lost 0 bases; unmatched junction nucleotides: 7. CDR3 in DNA: TGTGCCAGCAGCCCGCTAGGGACAGGGTACCAAGAGACCCAGTACTTC. Translation: CASSPLGTGYQETQYF.

V and J are TRBV5-4 and TRBJ2-4, with 7 positions matching TRBD1. V shed 0 bases and J 0 bases; nucleotides not matched to a gene: 6. The germline gives CDR1 SGHNT, CDR2 YYREEE (reference sequence). This CDR3 has 17 amino acids. DNA for the CDR3: TGTGCCAGCAGCTTGGGCCGGGACAGACTAGCCAAAAACATTCAGTACTTC. Translating gives CASSLGRDRLAKNIQYF.

The rearrangement uses TRBV19 and TRBJ2-2, with 8 bases aligning to TRBD2. The CDR3 is 13 amino acids. The J segment lost 5 bases and the V segment lost 7 bases, leaving 3 bases of the junction unmatched. CDR1 and CDR2 from the germline V gene are LNHDA and SQIVND (reference sequence). CDR3 nucleotide sequence: TGTGCCAGTAACATAGCGGGGACCGGGGAGCTGTTTTTT. Translating it yields CASNIAGTGELFF.

The J gene is TRBJ2-5, the V gene TRBV2; the match to TRBD1 covers 7 bases. TRBJ2-7 matches the DNA end more closely, so the J call is doubtful. CDR3 length equals 17 residues. Germline V gives CDR1 SNHLY, CDR2 FYNNEI. CDR3 sequence: CASRGQLWDPNRDEQYF. As DNA, the CDR3 is TGTGCCAGCAGGGGACAGTTATGGGACCCCAACAGGGACGAGCAGTACTTC.

The rearrangement uses TRBV25-1 and TRBJ2-1; a possible D gene is TRBD1 (6 bases). Trimming cost V 6 bases and J 9 bases, with 15 bases left between them. This CDR3 comprises 13 residues. Germline lookup yields CDR1 MGHDK and CDR2 SYGVNS. The CDR3: CASRRQVLTEQFF. CDR3 DNA: TGTGCCAGCAGGCGACAGGTGCTTACTGAGCAGTTCTTC.

The CDR3 nucleotides are TGCGCCAGCAGCCAAGGCCCTGGGCTAGCCAGCACAGATACGCAGTATTTT. It specifies CASSQGPGLASTDTQYF. This chain links TRBV4-3 with TRBJ2-3; D possibly corresponds to TRBD2 (5 bases). Trimming removed 1 base at V and 0 bases at J, with 14 bases between. CDR3 length equals 17 residues. Germline CDR1 and CDR2: LGHNA and YSLEER.

This chain uses TRBV10-1 with TRBJ2-7; 13 bases are shared with TRBD2. After removal of 3 bases from V and 7 bases from J, the junction contained 6 bases not matched to a gene. This CDR3 is built from 15 residues. Germline V gene sequence: CDR1 WNHNN, CDR2 SYGVQD (reference sequence). CDR3 protein: CASSEGTSGVGEQYF. The DNA of the CDR3 is TGCGCCAGCAGTGAAGGGACTAGCGGGGTTGGGGAGCAGTACTTC.

V gene TRBV7-6 combines with J gene TRBJ2-3, with D possibly matching TRBD2 (6 bases). This CDR3 comprises 16 residues. With 2 bases removed from V and 2 bases from J, the gap between germline ends came to 14 bases. CDR1 is SGHVS and CDR2 is FNYEAQ in the germline V gene. The CDR3 sequence is CASSLKKGGVTDTQYF. CDR3 DNA: TGTGCCAGCAGCTTAAAGAAGGGCGGGGTCACAGATACGCAGTATTTT.